The T cell receptor (beta chain) under discussion was sequenced for a study of blood T cell repertoires in COVID-19. Sequencing was performed with immunoSEQ multiplex PCR; in TCRdb, only in-frame clones are kept and a portion is missing. Here the sample spans 150,000 to 200,000 clones, around nine tenths being singletons. Germline loops: CDR1 LGHNA, CDR2 YNFKEQ. CDR3 length: 15 amino acids. After removal of 1 base from V and 5 bases from J, the junction contained 4 bases not matched to a gene. The chain has TRBV4-2 and TRBJ2-7; 11 bases are shared with TRBD2. This receptor was obtained from a woman aged 70-85 years with COVID-19, enrolled during active disease. The sample taken for sequencing was peripheral blood. The CDR3 nucleotides are TGTGCCAGCAGCCAAGTAACTAGCGGGAGCGACGAGCAGTACTTC. Translated: CASSQVTSGSDEQYF.